This is a list of T cell receptor beta chains from one sample in a study of T-cell reconstitution after alpha-beta-depleted transplantation in children. TCRdb processed the PCR reads anew with MiXCR; each CDR3 protein has one entry. The repertoire includes around 52,000 distinct CDR3 sequences, under 6% of them detected once, and over 30% sits in the top ten. The sample in question was PBMCs, mostly from graft donor cells, obtained 60 days after TCRalphabeta/CD19-depleted stem cell transplant. These receptors all come from a female patient between 2 and 15 years old who had a stem cell transplant for aplastic anemia, so the T cells may come from the graft donor. The CDR3 runs from the conserved cysteine through the conserved F or W. The D gene is left open where the match is weak. The listing skips clone size in some rows; elsewhere it reads once, few, many or a size class.

-	TRBV11-2	few	TRBJ2-3	TGTGCCAGCAGCTTAAGGCAGGGGACGGTCGCAGATACGCAGTATTTT	CASSLRQGTVADTQYF
TRBD1	TRBV28	many	TRBJ2-1	TGTGCCAGCAGCAGTATCGACAGGGGGGTCAATGAGCAGTTCTTC	CASSSIDRGVNEQFF
-	TRBV5-1	many	TRBJ2-2	TGCGCCAGCAGCTTGGCCGGGGAGCTGTTTTTT	CASSLAGELFF
-	TRBV12-3/TRBV12-4	many	TRBJ2-2	TGTGCCAGCAGTTTGCGGGGCCCGGGGGCCGGGGAGCTGTTTTTT	CASSLRGPGAGELFF
-	TRBV7-9	many	TRBJ2-7	TGTGCCAGCAGCTTAGGCAGCCGTTCTATTTACGAGCAGTACTTC	CASSLGSRSIYEQYF
-	TRBV28	many	TRBJ2-1	TGTGCCAGCAAGCAGGGGGGAAACAATGAGCAGTTCTTC	CASKQGGNNEQFF
-	TRBV6-4	many	TRBJ2-4	TGTGCCAGCAGTGTTCTACAAGGCCCCCCTAACATTCAGTACTTC	CASSVLQGPPNIQYF
-	TRBV3-1	-	TRBJ1-2	TGTGCCAGCAGCCTATTCGGAGCTAACTATGGCTACACCTTC	CASSLFGANYGYTF
TRBD2	TRBV20-1	many	TRBJ2-1	TGCAGTGCTAGAGATGGGACTAGCGGGGATGAGCAGTTCTTC	CSARDGTSGDEQFF
TRBD2	TRBV6-6	many	TRBJ2-2	TGTGCCAGCAGTTACACTAGCGACACCGGGGAGCTGTTTTTT	CASSYTSDTGELFF
-	TRBV28	many	TRBJ1-1	TGTGCCAGCAGCCTTGGGGGGCGCGGTGGCACTGAAGCTTTCTTT	CASSLGGRGGTEAFF
-	TRBV20-1	many	TRBJ2-3	TGCAGTGCCGCCGCAAGAGATACGCAGTATTTT	CSAAARDTQYF
-	TRBV7-6	many	TRBJ2-5	TGTGCCAGCAGCCGACAGGATCAAGAGACCCAGTACTTC	CASSRQDQETQYF
TRBD2	TRBV19	-	TRBJ2-1	TGTGCCAGTAGTATCCGACTAGCTCGAAGGGATGAGCAGTTCTTC	CASSIRLARRDEQFF
-	TRBV28	many	TRBJ2-7	TGTGCCGCCGTAGGATATACCTACGAGCAGTACTTC	CAAVGYTYEQYF
-	TRBV2	few	TRBJ1-1	TGTGCCAGCGTCTTCCGACAGGCGGCAGGTGAAGCTTTCTTT	CASVFRQAAGEAFF
-	TRBV28	many	TRBJ2-5	TGTGCCAGCAGCAGACAGGTTCGAGAGACCCAGTACTTC	CASSRQVRETQYF
-	TRBV5-1	many	TRBJ2-7	TGCGCCAGCAGCGGGAGAGGACAGTACGAGCAGTACTTC	CASSGRGQYEQYF
TRBD2	TRBV7-2	few	TRBJ2-2	TGTGCCAGCAGCACCTCTAGCGGGGGCACCGGGGAGCTGTTTTTT	CASSTSSGGTGELFF
-	TRBV7-3	-	TRBJ2-3	TGTGCCAGCAGCTCGTCGACTAGGCCTGGGCAAGATACGCAGTATTTT	CASSSSTRPGQDTQYF
TRBD2	TRBV25-1	many	TRBJ2-3	TGTGCTACACGCGGGAGGGTCACAGATACGCAGTATTTT	CATRGRVTDTQYF
TRBD1	TRBV9	many	TRBJ1-2	TGTGCCAGCAGCGGCACAGGGGGCAGGAACTATGGCTACACCTTC	CASSGTGGRNYGYTF
TRBD1	TRBV11-2	many	TRBJ1-5	TGTGCCAGCAGCCCGGACAGGAATCAGCCCCAGCATTTT	CASSPDRNQPQHF
-	TRBV18	few	TRBJ1-4	TGTGCCAGCTCTCCTCGACAGCCTGGTGAAAAACTGTTTTTT	CASSPRQPGEKLFF
-	TRBV28	many	TRBJ1-2	TGTGCCAGCAGTTTAGGGGCTCTTAACTATGGCTACACCTTC	CASSLGALNYGYTF
TRBD1	TRBV6-1	few	TRBJ1-4	TGTGCCAGCAAAGCCGGACAGGGGGCGGCAACTAATGAAAAACTGTTTTTT	CASKAGQGAATNEKLFF
-	TRBV11-2	many	TRBJ2-1	TGTGCCAGCAGCTTAGCAGGCACCATGGGTGAGCAGTTCTTC	CASSLAGTMGEQFF
-	TRBV20-1	many	TRBJ2-5	TGCAGTGCTGCCCGGCGGCTAGGTCAAGAGACCCAGTACTTC	CSAARRLGQETQYF
-	TRBV29-1	many	TRBJ1-4	TGCAGCGCCGGTGAGGCCGGCATGGAAAAACTGTTTTTT	CSAGEAGMEKLFF
-	TRBV5-1	-	TRBJ2-1	TGCGCCAGCAGCCTGGGGCAGGGGTGGTACAATGAGCAGTTCTTC	CASSLGQGWYNEQFF
TRBD1	TRBV18	-	TRBJ2-5	TGTGCCAGCTCACCGGGACAGGGTAGTGAGACCCAGTACTTC	CASSPGQGSETQYF
TRBD2	TRBV20-1	many	TRBJ2-1	TGCAGTGCTGTTAGCGGGACCTGGGAAAACGACAATGAGCAGTTCTTC	CSAVSGTWENDNEQFF
TRBD2	TRBV7-2	many	TRBJ2-7	TGTGCCAGCACCTTTAGCGGGAAAGATAACGAGCAGTACTTC	CASTFSGKDNEQYF
-	TRBV7-9	many	TRBJ2-7	TGTGCCAGCAGCTTAGGTACGTTGGAGCAGTACTTC	CASSLGTLEQYF
TRBD2	TRBV5-1	many	TRBJ2-1	TGCGCCAGCACAGGAGCGGGAGGGGGGTATGAGCAGTTCTTC	CASTGAGGGYEQFF
-	TRBV7-9	once	TRBJ2-1	TGTGACTGCAGCTCGCTGCGACAGGTTAAGGATGAGCAGTTCTTC	CDCSSLRQVKDEQFF
-	TRBV28	few	TRBJ1-1	TGTGCCAGCAGTCCCCGAACAGGAGTAATGAACACTGAAGCTTTCTTT	CASSPRTGVMNTEAFF
TRBD2	TRBV7-9	many	TRBJ2-7	TGTGCCAGCAGCCCACTAGGTCCCTCTAGCGGGAGGGCCTACGAGCAGTACTTC	CASSPLGPSSGRAYEQYF
-	TRBV15	many	TRBJ1-6	TGTGCCACCAGCAGGGACAACAATAATTCACCCCTCCACTTT	CATSRDNNNSPLHF
-	TRBV2	-	TRBJ2-3	TGTGCCAGCAGGGAGGGGCCCAGGGCAGATACGCAGTATTTT	CASREGPRADTQYF
TRBD2	TRBV14	-	TRBJ2-7	TGTGCCAGCAGCCAAGGAGTAGCGGGAGGCCGAGGCGTCTCCTACGAGCAGTACTTC	CASSQGVAGGRGVSYEQYF
-	TRBV20-1	many	TRBJ1-6	TGCAGTGCTAGATCCAGGGGAGACTCACCCCTCCACTTT	CSARSRGDSPLHF
-	TRBV12-3/TRBV12-4	many	TRBJ1-6	TGTGCCAGCAGTGCCGCTGGGCAGGGGTATTCACCCCTCCACTTT	CASSAAGQGYSPLHF
TRBD2	TRBV29-1	many	TRBJ2-5	TGCAGCGTTGAAGCTAGCGGGAGAGAGACCCAGTACTTC	CSVEASGRETQYF
TRBD1	TRBV11-2	many	TRBJ2-7	TGTGCCAGCAGCCGGACAGGGGACTTCTCCTACGAGCAGTACTTC	CASSRTGDFSYEQYF
-	TRBV9	many	TRBJ2-7	TGTGCCAGCAGCGCCCGGCCAGGCTCCTACGAGCAGTACTTC	CASSARPGSYEQYF
-	TRBV18	few	TRBJ2-7	TGTGCCAGCTCCCAACTCCGAGGAATCGAGCAGTACTTC	CASSQLRGIEQYF
TRBD2	TRBV4-2	many	TRBJ2-2	TGTGCCAGCAGCCACCCGCTAGCTAGCGGGGGGGCCGGGGAGCTGTTTTTT	CASSHPLASGGAGELFF
-	TRBV9	many	TRBJ2-7	TGTGCCAGCAGCGTAGGGCTAGCTACCTACGAGCAGTACTTC	CASSVGLATYEQYF
-	TRBV4-1	few	TRBJ1-1	TGCGCCAGCAGCCAAGAAATCATAGGCAGGGGAAGAACGAACACTGAAGCTTTCTTT	CASSQEIIGRGRTNTEAFF
-	TRBV5-6	few	TRBJ2-5	TGTGCCAGCAGCCCGGAAATCCAAGAGACCCAGTACTTC	CASSPEIQETQYF
-	TRBV5-1	-	TRBJ1-1	TGCGCCAGCAGCTTGGGGGGCAGGAGATTGAACACTGAAGCTTTCTTT	CASSLGGRRLNTEAFF
-	TRBV3-1	many	TRBJ1-3	TGTGCCAGCAGCCAAGTAACGTCTGGAAACACCATATATTTT	CASSQVTSGNTIYF
-	TRBV20-1	many	TRBJ2-7	TGCAGTGCGTCGGGGCTATCCTACGAGCAGTACTTC	CSASGLSYEQYF
-	TRBV7-9	many	TRBJ2-3	TGTGCCAGCAGCTCCCGGACAGAAACAGATACGCAGTATTTT	CASSSRTETDTQYF
-	TRBV5-1	many	TRBJ2-3	TGCGCCAGCAGCTTGGGCCGGACAGATACGCAGTATTTT	CASSLGRTDTQYF
-	TRBV30	many	TRBJ1-6	TGTGCCTGGGCCCCCGGCAGTACTTCACCCCTCCACTTT	CAWAPGSTSPLHF
TRBD2	TRBV5-1	many	TRBJ2-2	TGCGCCAGCAGCTTCGGGGGGGTCTCCGGGGAGCTGTTTTTT	CASSFGGVSGELFF
-	TRBV4-3	many	TRBJ2-5	TGCGCCAGCAGCCGGGGGGCTAGCGAAGAGACCCAGTACTTC	CASSRGASEETQYF